Listed below are T cell receptor beta chains from one sample, sequenced in a study of T cell clonotyping in hematopoietic cell transplantation. Using immunoSEQ multiplex PCR, the repertoire was profiled, and TCRdb retains in-frame clones only, with some absent. In the table there are around 25,000 clones, about 70% of which are singletons. This material consisted of peripheral blood mononuclear cells, taken before stem cell transplant. These receptors all come from a man between 45 and 60 years old with myelodysplastic syndrome. Some clones in this sample may be carry-over from other donors' samples. Both conserved end residues are part of each CDR3. The D gene is left open where the match is weak. Clone size is given for some rows only: seen once, a few or many times, or a class if the clone is expanded.

D	J	size	V	DNA	CDR3
-	TRBJ2-1	-	TRBV11-2	TGTGCCAGCAGCTTAGGGCAGCCCTACAATGAGCAGTTCTTC	CASSLGQPYNEQFF
-	TRBJ2-3	-	TRBV4-3	TGCGCCAGCAGCCAAGATTCGGACAGCCCTACGCAGTATTTT	CASSQDSDSPTQYF
-	TRBJ1-2	-	TRBV28	TGTGCCAGCAGTCAAAAGTTTGGCTACACCTTC	CASSQKFGYTF
-	TRBJ2-7	-	TRBV7-9	TGTGCCAGCAGCCCCCGGGGTTACGAGCAGTACTTC	CASSPRGYEQYF
TRBD1	TRBJ1-5	-	TRBV6-5	TGTGCCAGCAGGGGACAGTCCAATCAGCCCCAGCATTTT	CASRGQSNQPQHF
-	TRBJ2-1	-	TRBV19	TGTGCCAGCAACCAGGGGAGCTCCTACAATGAGCAGTTCTTC	CASNQGSSYNEQFF
TRBD1	TRBJ2-2	-	TRBV25-1	TGTGCCAGCAGCCAACAGGGGGACACCGGGGAGCTGTTTTTT	CASSQQGDTGELFF
-	TRBJ1-5	few	TRBV28	TGTGCCAGCAGTTTCGTGGGAGGAAGCAATCAGCCCCAGCATTTT	CASSFVGGSNQPQHF
TRBD2	TRBJ2-2	-	TRBV7-3	TGTGCCAGCAGCCGGACTAGCGGCAACACCGGGGAGCTGCTTTTT	CASSRTSGNTGELLF
-	TRBJ1-2	few	TRBV19	TGTGCCAGTAGTACGACTTTCGCAGGCTACACCTTC	CASSTTFAGYTF
-	TRBJ2-7	-	TRBV7-8	TGTGCCAGCATGACTAGAGGGGCCTACGAGCAGTACTTC	CASMTRGAYEQYF
TRBD1	TRBJ2-7	-	TRBV5-1	TGCGCCAGCAGCGAGGGACAGGCGAACTACGAGCAGTACTTC	CASSEGQANYEQYF
-	TRBJ2-3	-	TRBV4-3	TGCGCCAGCAGCCAAGCGGTCTCTAGCACAGATACGCAGTATTTT	CASSQAVSSTDTQYF
-	TRBJ1-2	-	TRBV5-6	TGTGCCAGCAGCTTGGGACATAGAAGCTATGGCTACACCTTC	CASSLGHRSYGYTF
-	TRBJ2-2	few	TRBV29-1	TGCAGCGTTGTGCGTAACTCGAACACCGGGGAGCTGTTTTTT	CSVVRNSNTGELFF
-	TRBJ2-7	-	TRBV2	TGTGCCAGCAGCCCACCCCCCCTCTCCTACGAGCAGTACTTC	CASSPPPLSYEQYF
-	TRBJ1-1	-	TRBV6-5	TGTGCCAGCAGTACCCAGATGAACACTGAAGCTTTCTTT	CASSTQMNTEAFF
-	TRBJ1-1	once	TRBV6-5	TGTGCCAGCAGTTACTGGGGGAGCAACACTGAAGCTTTCTTT	CASSYWGSNTEAFF
-	TRBJ1-5	-	TRBV19	TGTGCCAGTAGTATTCAAGGCCAGAGAGCATATTTT	CASSIQGQRAYF
-	TRBJ1-1	-	TRBV7-2	TGTGCCAGCAGCTTAGGGCCTGGAGGGGACACTGAAGCTTTCTTT	CASSLGPGGDTEAFF
TRBD1	TRBJ2-7	-	TRBV2	TGTGCCAGCAGGGGACAGGGTGGGGGCTACGAGCAGTACTTC	CASRGQGGGYEQYF
-	TRBJ1-3	few	TRBV4-3	TGCGCCAGCAGCCAAGAAGCGGTGGGAAAGACCATATATTTT	CASSQEAVGKTIYF
-	TRBJ2-7	-	TRBV30	TGTGCCTGGAGAAGGACAGAGTACGAGCAGTACTTC	CAWRRTEYEQYF
-	TRBJ2-2	-	TRBV2	TGTGCCAGCAGTGAATCAATGAGGGCCACCGGGGAGCTGTTTTTT	CASSESMRATGELFF
TRBD2	TRBJ2-7	once	TRBV5-1	TGCGCCAGCAGCCCCCGGACTAGCGGGAGTTACGAGCAGTACTTC	CASSPRTSGSYEQYF
-	TRBJ1-5	-	TRBV6-6	TGTGCCAGCAGTTCAACAGGGCCGAGCAATCAGCCCCAGCATTTT	CASSSTGPSNQPQHF
-	TRBJ2-1	-	TRBV4-3	TGCGCCAGCAGCCAGGAACCCCAAGAAGGGGGTAATGAGCAGTTCTTC	CASSQEPQEGGNEQFF
TRBD1	TRBJ1-6	-	TRBV28	TGTGCCAGCAGTTATCCCGGGACAGGGGGATCACCCCTCCACTTT	CASSYPGTGGSPLHF
-	TRBJ1-6	-	TRBV2	TGTGCCAGCAGATACAGTGATCCGAATTCACCCCTCCACTTT	CASRYSDPNSPLHF
TRBD2	TRBJ2-7	-	TRBV6-6	TGTGCCAGCAGCCTCACTAGCGGGGCTACCTACGAGCAGTACTTC	CASSLTSGATYEQYF
-	TRBJ2-7	few	TRBV28	TGTGCCAGCAGTCCAGGACTCGGGCTAGCGCGATACGAGCAGTACTTC	CASSPGLGLARYEQYF
-	TRBJ1-1	once	TRBV6-5	TGTGCCAGCAGTTTATCGGGGCCGAAAATGAACACTGAAGCTTTCTTT	CASSLSGPKMNTEAFF
-	TRBJ1-6	-	TRBV5-6	TGTGCCAGCAGCTTGGATACGGGTTCCTATAATTCACCCCTCCACTTT	CASSLDTGSYNSPLHF
-	TRBJ2-7	few	TRBV5-6	TGTGCCAGCAGCGGCGGGACGGACTCCTACGAGCAGTACTTC	CASSGGTDSYEQYF
-	TRBJ2-7	once	TRBV28	TGTGCCAGCAGCCATACATCCTACGAGCAGTACTTC	CASSHTSYEQYF
TRBD1	TRBJ2-7	-	TRBV6-1	TGTGCCAGCAGTGAATGGGTTTGGGACAGGGGAGAATACGAGCAGTACTTC	CASSEWVWDRGEYEQYF
-	TRBJ1-5	few	TRBV27	TGTGCCAGCAGTTTAGGGGGGAACATGAACAATCAGCCCCAGCATTTT	CASSLGGNMNNQPQHF
-	TRBJ1-2	-	TRBV27	TGTGCCAGCAGTTACAGGACCTATGGCTACACCTTC	CASSYRTYGYTF
-	TRBJ2-7	-	TRBV19	TGTGCCAGTAGTATATCGCAGGGCAGGAACGAGCAGTACTTC	CASSISQGRNEQYF
-	TRBJ2-7	-	TRBV6-5	TGTGCCGCAAGGGGGTATGGTCGGAACGAGCAGTACTTC	CAARGYGRNEQYF
-	TRBJ1-5	-	TRBV6-6	TGTGCCAGCAGTTCGCAACAGGGAAGCAATCAGCCCCAGCATTTT	CASSSQQGSNQPQHF
-	TRBJ1-1	-	TRBV4-3	TGCGCCAGCAGCCAAGACCTAGGGAACACTGAAGCTTTCTTT	CASSQDLGNTEAFF
TRBD1	TRBJ1-2	-	TRBV30	TGTGCCTGGTGGGACCCACAGGGGACCTATGGCTACACCTTC	CAWWDPQGTYGYTF
TRBD1	TRBJ1-2	-	TRBV4-3	TGCGCCAGCAGCCAAGCAGGGGGAGGATATGGCTACACCTTC	CASSQAGGGYGYTF
-	TRBJ1-5	-	TRBV30	TGTGCCTGGAGTGTGGACAGCGGGGCTCAGCCCCAGCATTTT	CAWSVDSGAQPQHF
-	TRBJ1-2	-	TRBV29-1	TGCAGCGTTGAAGGCCCGGGGTTGAACTATGGCTACACCTTC	CSVEGPGLNYGYTF